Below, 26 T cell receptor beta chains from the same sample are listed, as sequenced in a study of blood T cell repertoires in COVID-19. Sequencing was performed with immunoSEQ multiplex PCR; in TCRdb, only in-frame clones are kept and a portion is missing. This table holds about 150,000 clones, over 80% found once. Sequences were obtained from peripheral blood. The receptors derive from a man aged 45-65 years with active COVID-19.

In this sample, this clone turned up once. The CDR3 spells CASGLDSANSPLHF. The CDR3, as DNA: TGTGCGAGCGGGCTGGACAGTGCCAATTCACCCCTCCACTTT. The chain uses TRBV2 and TRBJ1-6, with D possibly TRBD1 on 6 matching bases. Germline V gene sequence: CDR1 SNHLY, CDR2 FYNNEI. CDR3 length equals 14 residues.

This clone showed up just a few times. The CDR3 DNA reads as TGTGCCAGTAGTCTGCGGGTTGGAGCCAATGAAAAACTGTTTTTT. Translating gives CASSLRVGANEKLFF. This chain uses TRBV19 with TRBJ1-4; D is undetermined. The CDR3 runs 15 residues. Germline assignment: CDR1 LNHDA and CDR2 SQIVND (reference sequence). Trimming shortened V by 5 bases and J by 5 bases, and 15 bases separated the two germline ends.

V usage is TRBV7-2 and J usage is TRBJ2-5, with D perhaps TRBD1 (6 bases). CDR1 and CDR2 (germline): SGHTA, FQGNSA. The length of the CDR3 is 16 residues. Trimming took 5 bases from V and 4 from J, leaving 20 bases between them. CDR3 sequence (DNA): TGTGCCAGCAGCGGATCAGGAATAGGGGGACGAGAGACCCAGTACTTC. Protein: CASSGSGIGGRETQYF. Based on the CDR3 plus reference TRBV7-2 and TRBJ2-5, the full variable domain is GAGVSQSPSNKVTEKGKDVELRCDPISGHTALYWYRQSLGQGLEFLIYFQGNSAPDKSGLPSDRFSAERTGGSVSTLTIQRTQQEDSAVYLCASSGSGIGGRETQYFGPGTRLLVL.

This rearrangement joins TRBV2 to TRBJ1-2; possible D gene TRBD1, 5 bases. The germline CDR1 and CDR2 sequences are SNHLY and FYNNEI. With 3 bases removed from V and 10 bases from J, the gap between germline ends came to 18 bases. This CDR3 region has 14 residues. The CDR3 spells CASSDWGFRGDYTF. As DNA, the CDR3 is TGTGCCAGCAGTGATTGGGGGTTTCGGGGGGACTACACCTTC.

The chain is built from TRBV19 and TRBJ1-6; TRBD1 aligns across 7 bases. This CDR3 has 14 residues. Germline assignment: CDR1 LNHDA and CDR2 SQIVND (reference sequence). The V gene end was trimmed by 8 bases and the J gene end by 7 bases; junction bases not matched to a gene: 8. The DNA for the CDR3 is TGTGCCAGTCGACAGGGTCTTGAGAATTCACCCCTCCACTTT. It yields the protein CASRQGLENSPLHF.

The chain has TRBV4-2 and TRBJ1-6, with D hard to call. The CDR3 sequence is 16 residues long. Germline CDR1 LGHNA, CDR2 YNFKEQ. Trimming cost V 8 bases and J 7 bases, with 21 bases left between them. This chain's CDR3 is CASGVRPDLPNSPLHF. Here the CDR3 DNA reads TGTGCCAGCGGAGTGAGGCCGGATTTACCAAATTCACCCCTCCACTTT.

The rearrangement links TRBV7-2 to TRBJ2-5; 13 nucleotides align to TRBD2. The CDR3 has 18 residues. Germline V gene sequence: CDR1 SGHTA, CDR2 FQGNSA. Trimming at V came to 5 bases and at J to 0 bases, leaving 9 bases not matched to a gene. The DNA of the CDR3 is TGTGCCAGCAGCCCCGGACTAGCGGGGGTTCTGTACCAAGAGACCCAGTACTTC. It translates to CASSPGLAGVLYQETQYF. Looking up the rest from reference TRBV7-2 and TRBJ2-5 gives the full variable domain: GAGVSQSPSNKVTEKGKDVELRCDPISGHTALYWYRQSLGQGLEFLIYFQGNSAPDKSGLPSDRFSAERTGGSVSTLTIQRTQQEDSAVYLCASSPGLAGVLYQETQYFGPGTRLLVL.

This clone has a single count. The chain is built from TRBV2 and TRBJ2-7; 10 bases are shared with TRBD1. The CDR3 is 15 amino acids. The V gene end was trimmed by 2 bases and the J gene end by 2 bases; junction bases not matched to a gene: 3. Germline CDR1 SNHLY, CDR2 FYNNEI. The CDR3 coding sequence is TGTGCCAGCAGTGAACTTGGGACAGGGGCCTACGAGCAGTACTTC. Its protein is CASSELGTGAYEQYF.

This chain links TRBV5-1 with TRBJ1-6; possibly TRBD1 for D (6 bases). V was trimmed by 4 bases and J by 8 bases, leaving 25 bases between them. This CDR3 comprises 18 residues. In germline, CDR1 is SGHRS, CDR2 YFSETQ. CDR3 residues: CASSTSPSGTRIDSPLHF. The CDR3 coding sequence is TGCGCCAGCAGCACATCCCCCTCCGGGACACGGATAGATTCACCCCTCCACTTT.

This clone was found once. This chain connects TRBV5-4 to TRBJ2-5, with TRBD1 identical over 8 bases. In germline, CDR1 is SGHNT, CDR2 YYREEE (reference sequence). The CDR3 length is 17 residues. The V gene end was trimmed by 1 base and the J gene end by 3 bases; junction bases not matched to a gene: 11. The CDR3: CASSLFPPDREEETQYF. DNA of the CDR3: TGTGCCAGCAGCTTGTTCCCTCCGGACAGGGAGGAAGAGACCCAGTACTTC.

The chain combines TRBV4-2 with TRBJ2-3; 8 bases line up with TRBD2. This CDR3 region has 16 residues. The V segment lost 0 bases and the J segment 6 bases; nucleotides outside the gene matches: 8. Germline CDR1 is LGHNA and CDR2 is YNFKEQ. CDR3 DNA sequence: TGTGCCAGCAGCCAAGATCAGGGCGGGGGGACGGATACGCAGTATTTT. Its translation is CASSQDQGGGTDTQYF.

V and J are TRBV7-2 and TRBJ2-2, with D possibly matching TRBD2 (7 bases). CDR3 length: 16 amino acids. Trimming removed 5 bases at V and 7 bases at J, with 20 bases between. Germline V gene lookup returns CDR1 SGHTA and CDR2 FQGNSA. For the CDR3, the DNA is TGTGCCAGCAGCCCGCGACAGGCGGGGGAAAGCGGGGAGCTGTTTTTT. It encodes CASSPRQAGESGELFF.

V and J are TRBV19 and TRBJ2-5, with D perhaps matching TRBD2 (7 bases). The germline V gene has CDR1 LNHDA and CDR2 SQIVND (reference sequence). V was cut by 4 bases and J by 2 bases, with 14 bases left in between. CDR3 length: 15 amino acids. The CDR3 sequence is CASSRGGRGQETQYF. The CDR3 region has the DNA TGTGCCAGTAGTAGGGGGGGCAGGGGACAAGAGACCCAGTACTTC.

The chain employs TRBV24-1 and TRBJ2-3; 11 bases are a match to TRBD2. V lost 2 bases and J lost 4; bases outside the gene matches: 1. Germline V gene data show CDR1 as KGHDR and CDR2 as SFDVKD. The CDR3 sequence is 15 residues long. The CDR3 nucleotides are TGTGCCACCAGTGATTCTAGCGGGGGGTCAGATACGCAGTATTTT. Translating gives CATSDSSGGSDTQYF.

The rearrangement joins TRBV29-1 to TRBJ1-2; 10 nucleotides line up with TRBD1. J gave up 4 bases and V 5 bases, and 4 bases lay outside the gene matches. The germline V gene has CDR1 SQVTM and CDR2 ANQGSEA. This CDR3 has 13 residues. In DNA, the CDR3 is TGCAGCGTTCATGGGACAGGGGCCTATGGCTACACCTTC. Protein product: CSVHGTGAYGYTF.

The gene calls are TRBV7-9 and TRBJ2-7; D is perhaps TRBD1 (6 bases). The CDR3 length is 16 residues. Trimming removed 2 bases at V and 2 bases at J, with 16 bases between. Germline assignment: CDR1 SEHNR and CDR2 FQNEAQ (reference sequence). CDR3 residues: CASSLSPDRGAYEQYF. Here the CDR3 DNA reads TGTGCCAGCAGCTTATCCCCGGACAGAGGGGCCTACGAGCAGTACTTC.

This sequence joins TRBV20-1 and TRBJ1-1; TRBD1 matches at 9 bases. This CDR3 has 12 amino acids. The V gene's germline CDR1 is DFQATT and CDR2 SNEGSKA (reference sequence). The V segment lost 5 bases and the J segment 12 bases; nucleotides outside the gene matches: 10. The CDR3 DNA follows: TGCAGTGCTCGTGGACAGGGGCTCTTAACTTTCTTT. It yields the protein CSARGQGLLTFF.

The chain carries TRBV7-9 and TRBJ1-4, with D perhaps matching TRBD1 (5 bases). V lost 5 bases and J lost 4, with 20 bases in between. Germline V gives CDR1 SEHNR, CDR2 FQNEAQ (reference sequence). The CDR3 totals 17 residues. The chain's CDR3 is CASSMGGFWDRNEKLFF. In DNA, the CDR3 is TGTGCCAGCAGCATGGGGGGGTTTTGGGACCGTAATGAAAAACTGTTTTTT.

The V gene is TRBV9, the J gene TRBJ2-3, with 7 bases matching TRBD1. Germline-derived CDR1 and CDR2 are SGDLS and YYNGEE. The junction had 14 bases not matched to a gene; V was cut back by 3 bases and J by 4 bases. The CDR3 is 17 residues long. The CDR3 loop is CASSAPRFDRVADTQYF. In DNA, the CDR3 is TGTGCCAGCAGCGCGCCCCGCTTCGACAGGGTGGCAGATACGCAGTATTTT.

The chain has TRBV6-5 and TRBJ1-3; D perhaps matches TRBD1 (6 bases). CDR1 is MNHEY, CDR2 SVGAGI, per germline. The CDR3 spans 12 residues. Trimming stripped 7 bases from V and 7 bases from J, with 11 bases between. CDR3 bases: TGTGCCAGCATCGCAAGGGGGAACACCATATATTTT. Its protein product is CASIARGNTIYF.

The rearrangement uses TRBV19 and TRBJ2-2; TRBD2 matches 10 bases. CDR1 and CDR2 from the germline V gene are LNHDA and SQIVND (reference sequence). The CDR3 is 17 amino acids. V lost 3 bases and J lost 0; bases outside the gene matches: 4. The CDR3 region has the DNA TGTGCCAGTAGTATGGGGACTAGCGCTACGAACACCGGGGAGCTGTTTTTT. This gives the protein CASSMGTSATNTGELFF. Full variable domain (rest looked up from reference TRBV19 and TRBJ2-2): DGGITQSPKYLFRKEGQNVTLSCEQNLNHDAMYWYRQDPGQGLRLIYYSQIVNDFQKGDIAEGYSVSREKKESFPLTVTSAQKNPTAFYLCASSMGTSATNTGELFFGEGSRLTVL.

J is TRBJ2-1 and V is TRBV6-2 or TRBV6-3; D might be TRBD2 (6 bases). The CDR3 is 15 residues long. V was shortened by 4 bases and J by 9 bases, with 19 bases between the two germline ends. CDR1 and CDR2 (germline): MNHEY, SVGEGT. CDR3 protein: CASSLAGSVGGEQFF. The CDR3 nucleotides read TGTGCCAGCAGTTTGGCGGGGTCGGTCGGCGGTGAGCAGTTCTTC.

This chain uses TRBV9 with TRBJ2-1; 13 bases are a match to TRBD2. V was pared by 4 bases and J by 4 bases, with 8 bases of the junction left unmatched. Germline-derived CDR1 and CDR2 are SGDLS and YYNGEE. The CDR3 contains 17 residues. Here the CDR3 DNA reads TGTGCCAGCAGCTTCCGACTAGCGGGGGGTTCATACAATGAGCAGTTCTTC. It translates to CASSFRLAGGSYNEQFF. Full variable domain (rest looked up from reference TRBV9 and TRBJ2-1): DSGVTQTPKHLITATGQRVTLRCSPRSGDLSVYWYQQSLDQGLQFLIQYYNGEERAKGNILERFSAQQFPDLHSELNLSSLELGDSALYFCASSFRLAGGSYNEQFFGPGTRLTVL.

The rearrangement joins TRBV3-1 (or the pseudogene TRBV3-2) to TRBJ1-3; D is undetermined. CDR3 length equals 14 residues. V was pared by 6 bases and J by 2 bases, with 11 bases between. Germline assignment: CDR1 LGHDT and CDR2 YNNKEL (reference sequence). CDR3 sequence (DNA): TGTGCCAGCAGGAACACGGGGACTGGAAACACCATATATTTT. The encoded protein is CASRNTGTGNTIYF.

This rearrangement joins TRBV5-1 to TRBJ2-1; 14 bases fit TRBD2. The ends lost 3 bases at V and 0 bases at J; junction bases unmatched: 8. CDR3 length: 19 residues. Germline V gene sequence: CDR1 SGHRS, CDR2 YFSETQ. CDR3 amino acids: CASSSAGTSGGRSYNEQFF. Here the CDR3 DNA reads TGCGCCAGCAGCTCAGCCGGGACTAGCGGGGGTCGCTCCTACAATGAGCAGTTCTTC.

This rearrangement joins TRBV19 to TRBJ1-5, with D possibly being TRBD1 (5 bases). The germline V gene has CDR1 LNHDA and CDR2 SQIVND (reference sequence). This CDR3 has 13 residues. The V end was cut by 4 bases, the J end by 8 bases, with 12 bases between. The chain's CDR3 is CASSKRGPEPQHF. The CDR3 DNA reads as TGTGCCAGTAGTAAAAGGGGTCCAGAGCCCCAGCATTTT.